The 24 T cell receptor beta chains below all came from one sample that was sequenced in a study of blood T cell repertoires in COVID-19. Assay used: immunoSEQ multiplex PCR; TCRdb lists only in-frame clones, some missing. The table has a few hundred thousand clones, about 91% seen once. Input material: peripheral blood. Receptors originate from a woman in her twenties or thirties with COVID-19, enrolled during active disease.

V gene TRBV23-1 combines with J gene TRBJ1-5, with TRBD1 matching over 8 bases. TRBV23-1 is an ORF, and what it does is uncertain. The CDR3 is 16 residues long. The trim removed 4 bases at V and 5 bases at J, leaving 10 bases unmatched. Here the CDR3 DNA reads TGCGCCAGCAGTCCCCAAGGACAGGGAGTCGATCAGCCCCAGCATTTT. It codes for CASSPQGQGVDQPQHF.

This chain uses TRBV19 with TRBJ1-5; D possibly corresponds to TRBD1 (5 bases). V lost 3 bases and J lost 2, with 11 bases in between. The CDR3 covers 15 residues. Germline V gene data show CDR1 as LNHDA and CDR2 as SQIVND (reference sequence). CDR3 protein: CASSIGAEGNQPQHF. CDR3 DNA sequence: TGTGCCAGTAGTATTGGGGCAGAAGGCAATCAGCCCCAGCATTTT.

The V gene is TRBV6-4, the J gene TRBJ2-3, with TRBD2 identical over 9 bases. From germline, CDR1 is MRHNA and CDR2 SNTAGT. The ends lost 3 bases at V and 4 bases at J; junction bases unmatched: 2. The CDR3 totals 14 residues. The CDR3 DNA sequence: TGTGCCAGCAGTGATCTAGCGGGGTCAGATACGCAGTATTTT. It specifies CASSDLAGSDTQYF.

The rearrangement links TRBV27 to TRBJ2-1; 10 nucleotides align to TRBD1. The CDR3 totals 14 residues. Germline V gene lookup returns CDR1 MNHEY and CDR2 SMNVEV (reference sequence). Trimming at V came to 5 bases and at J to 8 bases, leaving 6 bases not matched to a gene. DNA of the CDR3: TGTGCCAGCAGTATCGACAGGGGGCCCGATGAGCAGTTCTTC. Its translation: CASSIDRGPDEQFF.

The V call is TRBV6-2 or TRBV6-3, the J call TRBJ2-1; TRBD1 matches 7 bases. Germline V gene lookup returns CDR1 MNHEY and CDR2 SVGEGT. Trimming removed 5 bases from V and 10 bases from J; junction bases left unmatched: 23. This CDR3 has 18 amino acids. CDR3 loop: CASSRYPTGTVNRREQFF. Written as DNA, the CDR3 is TGTGCCAGCAGTCGCTATCCGACCGGGACAGTGAATCGGCGGGAGCAGTTCTTC.

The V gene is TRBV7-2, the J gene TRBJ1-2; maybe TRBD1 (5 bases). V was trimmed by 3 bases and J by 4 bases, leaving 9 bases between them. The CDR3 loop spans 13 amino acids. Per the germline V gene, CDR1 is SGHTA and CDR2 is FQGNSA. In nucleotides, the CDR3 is TGTGCCAGCAGCTTGGGGCCGGGCTATGGCTACACCTTC. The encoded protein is CASSLGPGYGYTF.

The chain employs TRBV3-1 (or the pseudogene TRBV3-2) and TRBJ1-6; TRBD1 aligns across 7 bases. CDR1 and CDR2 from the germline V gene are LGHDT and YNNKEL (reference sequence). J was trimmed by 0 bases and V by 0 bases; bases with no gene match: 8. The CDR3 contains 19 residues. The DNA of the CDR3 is TGTGCCAGCAGCCAAGATTACGGCAGGGGGAGCTCCTATAATTCACCCCTCCACTTT. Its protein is CASSQDYGRGSSYNSPLHF.

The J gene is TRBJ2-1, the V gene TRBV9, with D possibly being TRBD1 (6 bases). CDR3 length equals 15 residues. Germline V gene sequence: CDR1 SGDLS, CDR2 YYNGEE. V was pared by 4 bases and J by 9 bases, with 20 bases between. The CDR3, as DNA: TGTGCCAGCAGCTACAGTGGGACCCAAGGGGGTGAGCAGTTCTTC. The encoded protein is CASSYSGTQGGEQFF.

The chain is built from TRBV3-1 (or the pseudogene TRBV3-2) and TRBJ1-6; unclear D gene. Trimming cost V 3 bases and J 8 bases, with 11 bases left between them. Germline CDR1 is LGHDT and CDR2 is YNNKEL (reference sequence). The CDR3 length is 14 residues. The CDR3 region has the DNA TGTGCCAGCAGCCATCGTTCAGGCTATTCACCCCTCCACTTT. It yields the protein CASSHRSGYSPLHF.

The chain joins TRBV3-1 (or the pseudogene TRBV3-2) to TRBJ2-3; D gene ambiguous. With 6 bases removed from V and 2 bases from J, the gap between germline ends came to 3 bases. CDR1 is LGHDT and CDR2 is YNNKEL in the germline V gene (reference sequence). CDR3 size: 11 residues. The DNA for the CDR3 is TGTGCCAGCAGACACACAGATACGCAGTATTTT. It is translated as CASRHTDTQYF.

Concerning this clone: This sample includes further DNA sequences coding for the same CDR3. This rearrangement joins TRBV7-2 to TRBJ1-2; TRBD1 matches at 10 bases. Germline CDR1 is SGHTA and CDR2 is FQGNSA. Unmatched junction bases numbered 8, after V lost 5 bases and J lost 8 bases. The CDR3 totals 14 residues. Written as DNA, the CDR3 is TGTGCCAGCAGCACTCGACAGGGGGCACGGGGCTACACCTTC. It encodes CASSTRQGARGYTF.

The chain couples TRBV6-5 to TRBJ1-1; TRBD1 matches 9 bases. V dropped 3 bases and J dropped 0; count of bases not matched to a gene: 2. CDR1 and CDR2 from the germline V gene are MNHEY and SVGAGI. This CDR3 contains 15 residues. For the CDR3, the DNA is TGTGCCAGCAGTTATGACAGGGGGTTGAACACTGAAGCTTTCTTT. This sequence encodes CASSYDRGLNTEAFF.

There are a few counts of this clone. CDR3 sequence reads: CATTLTNSNYGYTF. In DNA, the CDR3 is TGTGCCACTACCCTCACGAATTCCAACTATGGCTACACCTTC. The chain links TRBV19 to TRBJ1-2; D unclear. The CDR3 is 14 residues long. CDR1 and CDR2 (germline): LNHDA, SQIVND (reference sequence). Trimming took 10 bases from V and 2 from J, leaving 17 bases between them.

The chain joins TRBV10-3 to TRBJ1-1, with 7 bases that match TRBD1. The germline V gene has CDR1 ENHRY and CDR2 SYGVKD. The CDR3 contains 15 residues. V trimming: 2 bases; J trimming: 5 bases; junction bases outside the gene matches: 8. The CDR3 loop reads CAISETGQVLTEAFF. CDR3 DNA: TGTGCCATCAGTGAGACCGGACAGGTCCTGACTGAAGCTTTCTTT.

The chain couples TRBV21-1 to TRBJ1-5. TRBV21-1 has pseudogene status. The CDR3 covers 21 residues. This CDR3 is CASSKVNPPLWGGQGNQPQHF. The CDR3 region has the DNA TGTGCCAGCAGCAAAGTCAACCCCCCGTTGTGGGGGGGGCAGGGCAATCAGCCCCAGCATTTT.

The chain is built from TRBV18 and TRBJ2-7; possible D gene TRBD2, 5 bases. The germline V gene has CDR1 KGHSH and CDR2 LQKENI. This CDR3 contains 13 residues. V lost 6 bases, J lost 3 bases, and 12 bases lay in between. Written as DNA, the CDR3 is TGTGCCAGCTCGGAGGCGGCCTACTACGAGCAGTACTTC. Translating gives CASSEAAYYEQYF.

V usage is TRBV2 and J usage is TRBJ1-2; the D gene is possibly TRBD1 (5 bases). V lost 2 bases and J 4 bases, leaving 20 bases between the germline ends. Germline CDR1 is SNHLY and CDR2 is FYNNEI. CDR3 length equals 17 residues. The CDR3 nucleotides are TGTGCCAGCAGTGAATGGGAAAGCCAGTACAGGATCTATGGCTACACCTTC. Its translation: CASSEWESQYRIYGYTF.

The CDR3 nucleotides are TGTGCCAGCAGTGCCTCCACGCGCTACACTGAAGCTTTCTTT. This encodes CASSASTRYTEAFF. The V call is TRBV2, the J call TRBJ1-1; no definite D call. Trimming removed 4 bases at V and 3 bases at J, with 12 bases between. CDR1 and CDR2 from the germline V gene are SNHLY and FYNNEI. This CDR3 spans 14 amino acids.

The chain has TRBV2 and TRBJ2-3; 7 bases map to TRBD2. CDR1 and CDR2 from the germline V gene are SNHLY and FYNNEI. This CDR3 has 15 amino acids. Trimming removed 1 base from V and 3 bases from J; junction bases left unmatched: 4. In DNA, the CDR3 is TGTGCCAGCAGTGAAGATCCGGGAGGAACAGATACGCAGTATTTT. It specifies CASSEDPGGTDTQYF.

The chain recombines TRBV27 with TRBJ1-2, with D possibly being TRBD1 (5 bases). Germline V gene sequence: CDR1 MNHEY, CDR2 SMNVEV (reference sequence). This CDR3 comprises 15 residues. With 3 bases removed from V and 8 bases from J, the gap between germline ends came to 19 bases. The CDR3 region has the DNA TGTGCCAGCAGTTTTGAAGGTCTAGGGGTCGAAGGCTACACCTTC. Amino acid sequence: CASSFEGLGVEGYTF.

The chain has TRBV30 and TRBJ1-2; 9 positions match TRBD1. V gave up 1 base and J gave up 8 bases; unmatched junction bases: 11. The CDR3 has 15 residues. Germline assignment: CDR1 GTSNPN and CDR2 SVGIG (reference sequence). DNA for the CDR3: TGTGCCTGGAGTGAATGGGGACAGGGACGATTCGGCTACACCTTC. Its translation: CAWSEWGQGRFGYTF.

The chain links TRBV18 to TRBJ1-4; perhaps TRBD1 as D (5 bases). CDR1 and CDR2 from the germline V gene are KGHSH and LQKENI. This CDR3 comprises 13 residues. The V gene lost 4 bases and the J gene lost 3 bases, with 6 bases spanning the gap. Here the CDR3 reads CASSRDSNEKLFF. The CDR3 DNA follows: TGTGCCAGCTCACGGGACTCTAATGAAAAACTGTTTTTT.

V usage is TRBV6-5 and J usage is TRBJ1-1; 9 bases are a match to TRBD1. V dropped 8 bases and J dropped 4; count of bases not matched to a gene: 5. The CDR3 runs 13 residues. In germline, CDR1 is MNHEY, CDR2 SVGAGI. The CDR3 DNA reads TGTGCCAGCTGGGGACAGGGCTCCACTGAAGCTTTCTTT. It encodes CASWGQGSTEAFF.

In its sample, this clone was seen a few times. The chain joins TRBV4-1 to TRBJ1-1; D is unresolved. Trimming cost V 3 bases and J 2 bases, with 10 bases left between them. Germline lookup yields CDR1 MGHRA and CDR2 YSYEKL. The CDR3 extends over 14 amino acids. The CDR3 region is CASSHGQKNTEAFF. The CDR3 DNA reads TGCGCCAGCAGCCATGGGCAGAAAAACACTGAAGCTTTCTTT.